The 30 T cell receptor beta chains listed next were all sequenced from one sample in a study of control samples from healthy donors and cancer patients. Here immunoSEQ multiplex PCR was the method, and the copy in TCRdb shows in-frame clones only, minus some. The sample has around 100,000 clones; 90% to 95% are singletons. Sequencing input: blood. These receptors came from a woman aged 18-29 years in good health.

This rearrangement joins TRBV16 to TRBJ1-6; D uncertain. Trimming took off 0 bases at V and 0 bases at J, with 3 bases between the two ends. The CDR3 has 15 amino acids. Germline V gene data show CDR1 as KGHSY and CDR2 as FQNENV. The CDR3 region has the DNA TGTGCCAGCAGCCAATCGAGCTCCTATAATTCACCCCTCCACTTT. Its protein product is CASSQSSSYNSPLHF.

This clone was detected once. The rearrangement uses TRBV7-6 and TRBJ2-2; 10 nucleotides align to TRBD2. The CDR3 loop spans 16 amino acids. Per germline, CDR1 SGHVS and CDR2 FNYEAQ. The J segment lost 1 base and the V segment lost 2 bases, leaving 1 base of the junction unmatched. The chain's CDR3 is CASSLRLAGNTGELFF. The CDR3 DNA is TGTGCCAGCAGCTTAAGACTAGCGGGGAACACCGGGGAGCTGTTTTTT.

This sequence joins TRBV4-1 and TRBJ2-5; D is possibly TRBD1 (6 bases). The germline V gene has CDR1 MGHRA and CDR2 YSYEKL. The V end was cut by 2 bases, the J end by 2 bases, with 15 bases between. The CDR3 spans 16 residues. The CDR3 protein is CASSQNPRTVQETQYF. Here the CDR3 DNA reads TGCGCCAGCAGCCAAAACCCCAGGACAGTACAAGAGACCCAGTACTTC.

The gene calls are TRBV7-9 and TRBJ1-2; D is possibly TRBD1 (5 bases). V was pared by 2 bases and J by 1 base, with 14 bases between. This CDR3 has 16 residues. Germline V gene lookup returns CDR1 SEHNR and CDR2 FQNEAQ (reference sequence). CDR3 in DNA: TGTGCCAGCAGCTTATCGGGTCTTCAGGGTAACTATGGCTACACCTTC. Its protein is CASSLSGLQGNYGYTF.

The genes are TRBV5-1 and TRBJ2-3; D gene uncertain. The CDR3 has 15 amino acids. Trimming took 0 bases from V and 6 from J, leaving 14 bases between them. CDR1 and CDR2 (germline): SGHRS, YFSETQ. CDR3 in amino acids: CASSLAGRAPDTQYF. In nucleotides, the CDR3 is TGCGCCAGCAGCTTGGCCGGTCGGGCACCTGATACGCAGTATTTT.

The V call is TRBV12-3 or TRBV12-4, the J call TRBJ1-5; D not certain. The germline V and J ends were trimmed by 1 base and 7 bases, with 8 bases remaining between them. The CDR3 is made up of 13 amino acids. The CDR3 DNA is TGTGCCAGCAGTTTAGAGGGCGGCCAGCCCCAGCATTTT. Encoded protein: CASSLEGGQPQHF.

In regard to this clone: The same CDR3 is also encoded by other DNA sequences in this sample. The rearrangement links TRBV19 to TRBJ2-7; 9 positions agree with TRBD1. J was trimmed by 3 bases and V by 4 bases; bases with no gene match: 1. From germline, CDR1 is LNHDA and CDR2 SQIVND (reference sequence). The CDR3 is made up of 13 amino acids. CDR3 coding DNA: TGTGCCAGTAGTACGGACAGGGGCTACGAGCAGTACTTC. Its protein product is CASSTDRGYEQYF.

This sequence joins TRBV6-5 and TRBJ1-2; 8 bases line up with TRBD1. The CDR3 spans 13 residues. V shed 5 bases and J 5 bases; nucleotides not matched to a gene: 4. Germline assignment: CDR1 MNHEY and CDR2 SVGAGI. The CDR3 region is CASSRTGRYGYTF. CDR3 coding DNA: TGTGCCAGCAGTCGGACAGGGAGGTATGGCTACACCTTC.

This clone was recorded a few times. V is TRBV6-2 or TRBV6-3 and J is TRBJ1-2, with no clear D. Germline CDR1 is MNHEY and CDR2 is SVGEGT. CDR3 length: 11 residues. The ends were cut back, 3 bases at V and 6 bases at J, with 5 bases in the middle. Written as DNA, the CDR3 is TGTGCCAGCAGTTATGGAGATGGCTACACCTTC. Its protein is CASSYGDGYTF.

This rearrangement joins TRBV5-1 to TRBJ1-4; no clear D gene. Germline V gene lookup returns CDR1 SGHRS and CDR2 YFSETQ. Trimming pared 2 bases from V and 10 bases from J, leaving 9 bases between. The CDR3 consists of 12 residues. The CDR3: CASSFGSGKLFF. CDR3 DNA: TGCGCCAGCAGCTTTGGCTCGGGAAAACTGTTTTTT.

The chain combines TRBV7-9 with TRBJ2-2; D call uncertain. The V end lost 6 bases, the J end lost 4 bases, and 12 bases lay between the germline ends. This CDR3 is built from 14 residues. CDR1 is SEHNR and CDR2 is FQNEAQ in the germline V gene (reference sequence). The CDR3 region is CASSYDLVTGELFF. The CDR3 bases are TGTGCCAGCAGTTACGACCTTGTCACCGGGGAGCTGTTTTTT.

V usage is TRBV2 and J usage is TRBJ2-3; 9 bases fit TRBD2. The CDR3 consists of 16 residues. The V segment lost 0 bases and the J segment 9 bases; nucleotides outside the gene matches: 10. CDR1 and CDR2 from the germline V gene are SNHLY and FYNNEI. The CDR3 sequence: CASSEARLAGTGTQYF. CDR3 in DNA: TGTGCCAGCAGTGAAGCGAGGCTAGCGGGGACTGGAACGCAGTATTTT.

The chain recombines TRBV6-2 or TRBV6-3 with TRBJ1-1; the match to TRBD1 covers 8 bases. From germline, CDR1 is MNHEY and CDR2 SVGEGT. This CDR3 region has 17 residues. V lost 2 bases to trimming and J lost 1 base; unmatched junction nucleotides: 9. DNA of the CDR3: TGTGCCAGCAGTTACCCAGGGGGCGTATATACGAACACTGAAGCTTTCTTT. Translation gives CASSYPGGVYTNTEAFF.

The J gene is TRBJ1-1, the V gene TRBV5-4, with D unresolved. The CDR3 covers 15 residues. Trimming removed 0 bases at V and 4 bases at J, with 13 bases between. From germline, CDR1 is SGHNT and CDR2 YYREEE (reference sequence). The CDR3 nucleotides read TGTGCCAGCAGCTTGGCCGCCTTGGGGAGCACTGAAGCTTTCTTT. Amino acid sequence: CASSLAALGSTEAFF.

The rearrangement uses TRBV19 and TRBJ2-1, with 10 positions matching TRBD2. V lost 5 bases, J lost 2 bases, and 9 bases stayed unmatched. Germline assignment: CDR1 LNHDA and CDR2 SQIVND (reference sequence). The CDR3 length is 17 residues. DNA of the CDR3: TGTGCCAGTAGTTTCATAGCGGGAGGCCTAGCCTACAATGAGCAGTTCTTC. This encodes CASSFIAGGLAYNEQFF.

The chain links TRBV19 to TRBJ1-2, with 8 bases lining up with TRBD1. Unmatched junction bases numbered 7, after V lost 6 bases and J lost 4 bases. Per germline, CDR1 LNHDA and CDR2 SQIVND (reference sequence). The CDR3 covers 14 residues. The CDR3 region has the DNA TGTGCCAGTAGCCATACAGGGGGAAGCTATGGCTACACCTTC. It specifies CASSHTGGSYGYTF. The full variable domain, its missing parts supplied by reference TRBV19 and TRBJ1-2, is DGGITQSPKYLFRKEGQNVTLSCEQNLNHDAMYWYRQDPGQGLRLIYYSQIVNDFQKGDIAEGYSVSREKKESFPLTVTSAQKNPTAFYLCASSHTGGSYGYTFGSGTRLTVV.

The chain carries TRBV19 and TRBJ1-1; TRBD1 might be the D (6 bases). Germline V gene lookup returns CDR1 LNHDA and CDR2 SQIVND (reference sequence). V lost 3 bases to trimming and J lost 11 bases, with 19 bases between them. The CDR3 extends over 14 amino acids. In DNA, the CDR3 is TGTGCCAGTAGTATGATGAGGGGGTCCTCAGAGGCTTTCTTT. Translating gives CASSMMRGSSEAFF.

The CDR3 region is CASKTGTGVPDTQYF. The CDR3 DNA sequence: TGTGCCAGTAAGACCGGGACAGGGGTTCCAGATACGCAGTATTTT. The chain joins TRBV6-5 to TRBJ2-3, with TRBD1 matching 10 bases. CDR1 and CDR2 from the germline V gene are MNHEY and SVGAGI. The CDR3 is 15 amino acids. The J segment lost 4 bases and the V segment lost 9 bases, leaving 10 bases of the junction unmatched.

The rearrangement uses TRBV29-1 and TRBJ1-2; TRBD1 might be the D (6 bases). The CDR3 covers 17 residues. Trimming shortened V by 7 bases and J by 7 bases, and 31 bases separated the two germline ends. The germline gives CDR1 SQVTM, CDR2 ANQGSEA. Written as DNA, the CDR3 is TGCAGCGCCATAAACAGCCCAACCAGAGGGATCAGGGGTGGCTACACCTTC. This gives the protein CSAINSPTRGIRGGYTF.

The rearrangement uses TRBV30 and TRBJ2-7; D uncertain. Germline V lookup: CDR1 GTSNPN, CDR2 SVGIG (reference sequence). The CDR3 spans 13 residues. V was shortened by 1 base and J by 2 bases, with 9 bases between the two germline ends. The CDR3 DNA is TGTGCCTGGAGTGCGTCTGACCCCTACGAGCAGTACTTC. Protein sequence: CAWSASDPYEQYF.

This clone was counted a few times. DNA for the CDR3: TGTGCCAGCAGCCTGGGCCATTACAATGAGCAGTTCTTC. It codes for CASSLGHYNEQFF. The V call is TRBV3-1 (or the pseudogene TRBV3-2), the J call TRBJ2-1; D gene ambiguous. The CDR3 has 13 amino acids. Germline CDR1 reads LGHDT; CDR2 reads YNNKEL (reference sequence). Trimming cost V 4 bases and J 4 bases, with 8 bases left between them.

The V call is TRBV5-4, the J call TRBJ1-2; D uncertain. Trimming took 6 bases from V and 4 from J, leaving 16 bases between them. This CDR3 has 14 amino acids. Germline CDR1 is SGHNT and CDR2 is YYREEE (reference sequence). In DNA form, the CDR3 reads TGTGCCAGCATCTCGGGAGCGGGCGGCTATGGCTACACCTTC. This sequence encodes CASISGAGGYGYTF.

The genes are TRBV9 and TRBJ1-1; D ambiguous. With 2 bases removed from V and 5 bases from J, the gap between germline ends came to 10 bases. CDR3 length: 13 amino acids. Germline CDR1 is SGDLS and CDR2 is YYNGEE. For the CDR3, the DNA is TGTGCCAGCAGCGTGGGCCTCTGGACTGAAGCTTTCTTT. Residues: CASSVGLWTEAFF.

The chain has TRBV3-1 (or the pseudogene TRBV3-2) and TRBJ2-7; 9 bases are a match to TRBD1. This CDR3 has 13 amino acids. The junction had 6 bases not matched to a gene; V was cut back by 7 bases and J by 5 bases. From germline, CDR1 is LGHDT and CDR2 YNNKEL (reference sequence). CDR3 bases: TGTGCCAGCACCTCGGGACAGGGCCACGAGCAGTACTTC. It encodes CASTSGQGHEQYF.

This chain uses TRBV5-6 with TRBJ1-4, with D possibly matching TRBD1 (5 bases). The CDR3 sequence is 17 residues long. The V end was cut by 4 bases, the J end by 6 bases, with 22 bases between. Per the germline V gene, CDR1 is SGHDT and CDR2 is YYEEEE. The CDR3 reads CASSRKPQGRGDEKLFF. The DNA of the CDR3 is TGTGCCAGCAGCCGAAAACCGCAGGGTCGGGGAGATGAAAAACTGTTTTTT.

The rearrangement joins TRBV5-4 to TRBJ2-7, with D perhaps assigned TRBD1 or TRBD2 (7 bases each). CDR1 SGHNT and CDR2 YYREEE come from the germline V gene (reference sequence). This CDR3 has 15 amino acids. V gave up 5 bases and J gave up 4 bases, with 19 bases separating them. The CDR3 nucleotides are TGTGCCAGCAGTCCCAGGGGGGCGGGAGTATACGAGCAGTACTTC. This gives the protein CASSPRGAGVYEQYF.

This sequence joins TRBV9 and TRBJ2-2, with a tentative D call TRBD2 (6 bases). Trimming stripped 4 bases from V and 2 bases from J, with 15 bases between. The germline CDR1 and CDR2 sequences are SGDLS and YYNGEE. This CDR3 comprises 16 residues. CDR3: CASSHRRGINTGELFF. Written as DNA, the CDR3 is TGTGCCAGCAGCCACCGGAGGGGAATCAACACCGGGGAGCTGTTTTTT. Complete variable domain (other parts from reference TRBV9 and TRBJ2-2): DSGVTQTPKHLITATGQRVTLRCSPRSGDLSVYWYQQSLDQGLQFLIQYYNGEERAKGNILERFSAQQFPDLHSELNLSSLELGDSALYFCASSHRRGINTGELFFGEGSRLTVL.

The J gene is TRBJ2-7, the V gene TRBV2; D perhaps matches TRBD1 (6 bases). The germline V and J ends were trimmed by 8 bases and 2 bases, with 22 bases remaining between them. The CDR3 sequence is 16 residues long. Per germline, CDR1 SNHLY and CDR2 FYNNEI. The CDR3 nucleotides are TGTGCCAGCTGGACCCCATTTGACAGGTTACCCTACGAGCAGTACTTC. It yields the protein CASWTPFDRLPYEQYF.

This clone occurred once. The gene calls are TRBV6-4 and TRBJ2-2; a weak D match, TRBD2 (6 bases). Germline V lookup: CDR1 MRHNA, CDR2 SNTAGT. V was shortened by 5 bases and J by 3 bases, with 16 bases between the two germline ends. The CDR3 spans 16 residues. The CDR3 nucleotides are TGTGCCAGCAGTCTCACAGGCTGGGGGGACACCGGGGAGCTGTTTTTT. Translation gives CASSLTGWGDTGELFF.

The CDR3 nucleotides are TGTGCCAGCAGTTTTCAGGGTTATGGCTACACCTTC. This gives the protein CASSFQGYGYTF. The chain links TRBV6-5 to TRBJ1-2, with D perhaps matching TRBD1 (5 bases). CDR1 is MNHEY, CDR2 SVGAGI, per germline. The CDR3 is made up of 12 amino acids. Trimming took off 4 bases at V and 5 bases at J, with 8 bases between the two ends.